Given below is one TCR beta chain in context. This specimen comes from a study of blood T cells in healthy people across ages. Per the germline V gene, CDR1 is SEHNR and CDR2 is FQNEAQ (reference sequence). V was cut by 7 bases and J by 3 bases, with 15 bases left in between. This CDR3 is built from 14 residues. The use of a sample-barcoded 5' primer and a J-beta primer mix characterized a second PCR of roughly 6 to 12 cycles. A template-switch adaptor containing 12 random nucleotides labeled each cDNA molecule. Every sample gave at least 2.5 million paired-end reads containing CDR3. TCRdb analysed the 5' RACE reads with MiXCR anew, one entry per CDR3 protein. The sample lists 660,000 or so distinct CDR3 sequences, about 54% seen once, with over 30% in the top ten.

Sequencing was carried out using blood. The sequence was collected from a man aged 60 to 69 in good health. The V call is TRBV7-9, the J call TRBJ1-1; tentatively, D is TRBD1 (6 bases). As DNA, the CDR3 is TGTGCCAGCACTAGGGCGGGGGGCGACACTGAAGCTTTCTTT. It translates to CASTRAGGDTEAFF. Supplemented by reference TRBV7-9 and TRBJ1-1, the full variable domain reads DTGVSQNPRHKITKRGQNVTFRCDPISEHNRLYWYRQTLGQGPEFLTYFQNEAQLEKSRLLSDRFSAERPKGSFSTLEIQRTEQGDSAMYLCASTRAGGDTEAFFGQGTRLTVV.